The present TCR beta chain was sequenced within a study of T cell repertoires in cytomegalovirus infection. The overall study: Signatures in public TCR beta sequences pointed to both CMV infection and matching HLA type.

The V segment lost 5 bases and the J segment 3 bases; nucleotides outside the gene matches: 10. This CDR3 has 17 amino acids. Per the germline V gene, CDR1 is SGHTA and CDR2 is FQGNSA. TCRdb itself ran the reads through MiXCR, one entry per CDR3 protein. The table has approximately 150,000 distinct CDR3 sequences, approximately 17% seen once. Broader study findings: CMV-specific HLA-C-restricted TCR beta clonotypes dominated the ex vivo response. Summed public TCR beta family frequency identified CMV carriers bearing the relevant HLA.

This clonotype has a handful of counts. The antigen remains undetermined. The TCR originated in a human donor in good health (CMV status not recorded). Some clones in this sample may be carry-over from other donors' samples. This sequence joins TRBV7-2 and TRBJ2-2; the match to TRBD1 covers 9 bases. The sequencing sample was made of CD8+ T cells from PBMCs. CDR3 loop: CASSRTGAMGDTGELFF. The CDR3 DNA reads TGTGCCAGCAGCAGGACAGGGGCTATGGGGGACACCGGGGAGCTGTTTTTT.